The 26 T cell receptor beta chains given below trace back to one sample, sequenced in a study of T cells in Graves' hyperthyroidism and ophthalmopathy. Amplified TCR beta CDR3 regions derived from RNA transcripts. In the first-round RT-PCR of the TCR CDR3, the HTBI primer set was used. MiXCR was run by TCRdb on the multiplex PCR reads, yielding one entry per CDR3 protein. This table has a few hundred thousand distinct CDR3 sequences, 11% to 15% appearing once. The material sequenced was blood. These receptor sequences come from a woman in her 40s with Graves' hyperthyroidism.

This clonotype was found many times. The rearrangement joins TRBV28 to TRBJ2-5; TRBD1 matches at 11 bases. Germline CDR1 MDHEN, CDR2 SYDVKM. V dropped 3 bases and J dropped 5; count of bases not matched to a gene: 5. The CDR3 spans 15 residues. For the CDR3, the DNA is TGTGCCAGCAGTTTGGCGGGACAGGGGGGGGAGACCCAGTACTTC. It specifies CASSLAGQGGETQYF.

This clonotype was found many times. The chain employs TRBV28 and TRBJ1-2, with 11 bases matching TRBD1. Per germline, CDR1 MDHEN and CDR2 SYDVKM. Trimming cost V 7 bases and J 8 bases; bases outside gene matches: 15. The CDR3 length is 16 residues. The CDR3 spells CASTGAGGQGARGYTF. As DNA, the CDR3 is TGTGCCAGCACGGGGGCCGGAGGACAGGGGGCGCGGGGCTACACCTTC.

The table lists this clonotype with many counts. The chain has TRBV12-3 or TRBV12-4 and TRBJ2-5; no firm D call. The CDR3 contains 12 residues. Trimming left V 5 bases short and J 4 bases short, with 8 bases between. In DNA form, the CDR3 reads TGTGCCAGCAGTATCAGTAGAGAGACCCAGTACTTC. Amino acids: CASSISRETQYF.

This clonotype was seen more than once but under ten times. V is TRBV4-1 and J is TRBJ1-1, with a possible D match to TRBD1 (6 bases). This CDR3 has 16 residues. The germline CDR1 and CDR2 sequences are MGHRA and YSYEKL. Trimming stripped 5 bases from V and 7 bases from J, with 23 bases between. CDR3 DNA: TGCGCCAGCAGCGACCGCGTAGGACAGAGAGGATTTGAAGCTTTCTTT. Protein product: CASSDRVGQRGFEAFF.

The chain links TRBV20-1 to TRBJ1-5, with D perhaps matching TRBD1 (6 bases). CDR3 length: 13 residues. Germline values: CDR1 DFQATT, CDR2 SNEGSKA (reference sequence). Trimming removed 3 bases at V and 5 bases at J, with 11 bases between. Written as DNA, the CDR3 is TGCAGTGCTAGGGGGGGCGAGGATCAGCCCCAGCATTTT. Translating it yields CSARGGEDQPQHF.

This clonotype was picked up a small number of times. CDR3 in DNA: TGCGCCAGCAGCCAAGTAACTAACTCTGGGGCCAACGTCCTGACTTTC. Residues: CASSQVTNSGANVLTF. V gene TRBV4-1 combines with J gene TRBJ2-6; D is uncertain. The germline CDR1 and CDR2 sequences are MGHRA and YSYEKL. Trimming took 1 base from V and 0 from J, leaving 7 bases between them. CDR3 length equals 16 residues.

This clonotype occurred once. This chain joins TRBV4-1 and TRBJ1-2; D possibly corresponds to TRBD1 (6 bases). The germline V gene has CDR1 MGHRA and CDR2 YSYEKL. The CDR3 sequence is 15 residues long. Trimming took 1 base from V and 3 from J, leaving 12 bases between them. The CDR3 DNA follows: TGCGCCAGCAGCCAAGTACACAGGGTGGACTATGGCTACACCTTC. Its protein is CASSQVHRVDYGYTF.

This clonotype was seen many times. This chain uses TRBV28 with TRBJ2-1; a possible D gene is TRBD2 (5 bases). The CDR3 spans 14 residues. Trimming stripped 4 bases from V and 5 bases from J, with 12 bases between. In germline, CDR1 is MDHEN, CDR2 SYDVKM. CDR3 in amino acids: CASSSPGLNNEQFF. The CDR3 DNA follows: TGTGCCAGCAGTTCCCCCGGACTGAACAATGAGCAGTTCTTC. Full variable domain (missing parts from reference TRBV28 and TRBJ2-1): DVKVTQSSRYLVKRTGEKVFLECVQDMDHENMFWYRQDPGLGLRLIYFSYDVKMKEKGDIPEGYSVSREKKERFSLILESASTNQTSMYLCASSSPGLNNEQFFGPGTRLTVL.

In this sample, this clonotype turned up a few times. This chain uses TRBV20-1 with TRBJ2-5, with TRBD2 matching over 7 bases. The germline CDR1 and CDR2 sequences are DFQATT and SNEGSKA (reference sequence). This CDR3 spans 15 amino acids. Germline trimming cut 6 bases from V and 5 bases from J; bases unmatched to any gene: 15. The CDR3 is CSAQPGGEARETQYF. CDR3 coding DNA: TGCAGTGCCCAGCCTGGGGGGGAAGCCCGGGAGACCCAGTACTTC.

The chain joins TRBV2 to TRBJ2-3; D unclear. The CDR3 contains 15 residues. CDR1 SNHLY and CDR2 FYNNEI come from the germline V gene. The V and J ends lost 6 bases and 1 base respectively, with 14 bases between them. CDR3 nucleotide sequence: TGTGCCAGCAGGGGGTCCGCACTGGGCACAGATACGCAGTATTTT. It yields the protein CASRGSALGTDTQYF. Filled out from reference TRBV2 and TRBJ2-3, the complete variable domain reads EPEVTQTPSHQVTQMGQEVILRCVPISNHLYFYWYRQILGQKVEFLVSFYNNEISEKSEIFDDQFSVERPDGSNFTLKIRSTKLEDSAMYFCASRGSALGTDTQYFGPGTRLTVL.

This clonotype was seen at least ten times. The gene calls are TRBV5-5 and TRBJ1-5, with unresolved D. Trimming removed 7 bases from V and 1 base from J, with 15 bases in between. Germline CDR1 reads SGHKS; CDR2 reads YYEKEE (reference sequence). CDR3 length: 15 residues. This chain's CDR3 is CASAPGVGSNQPQHF. CDR3 DNA sequence: TGTGCCAGCGCCCCGGGAGTGGGCAGCAATCAGCCCCAGCATTTT.

The V gene is TRBV20-1, the J gene TRBJ2-2; TRBD1 or TRBD2 may be the D gene (5 bases each). V lost 2 bases and J 0 bases, leaving 13 bases between the germline ends. The germline CDR1 and CDR2 sequences are DFQATT and SNEGSKA (reference sequence). The CDR3 extends over 16 amino acids. The CDR3: CSARTGLLANTGELFF. Here the CDR3 DNA reads TGCAGTGCTAGAACAGGACTCCTCGCGAACACCGGGGAGCTGTTTTTT.

This chain joins TRBV12-3 or TRBV12-4 and TRBJ1-3; D not certain. V was clipped by 1 base and J by 5 bases, with 3 bases between them. The CDR3 contains 12 residues. This CDR3 reads CASSLGRNTIYF. In DNA form, the CDR3 reads TGTGCCAGCAGTTTAGGCCGAAACACCATATATTTT.

This clonotype has more than one count but fewer than ten. V is TRBV6-1 and J is TRBJ2-1; no firm D call. Per germline, CDR1 MNHNS and CDR2 SASEGT. The length of the CDR3 is 14 residues. The V gene lost 4 bases and the J gene lost 8 bases, with 15 bases spanning the gap. Here the CDR3 reads CASSAYPLNDEQFF. The CDR3 DNA sequence: TGTGCCAGCAGTGCATACCCCCTTAACGATGAGCAGTTCTTC.

This clonotype appeared many times. The rearrangement joins TRBV5-1 to TRBJ2-3; D tentatively fits TRBD1 or TRBD2 (5 bases each). The CDR3 spans 14 residues. Germline CDR1 reads SGHRS; CDR2 reads YFSETQ. The V and J ends lost 5 bases and 4 bases respectively, with 14 bases between them. Written as DNA, the CDR3 is TGCGCCAGCAGTCTGAGGGTACAGGCAGATACGCAGTATTTT. It yields the protein CASSLRVQADTQYF.

The sample holds a few counts of this clonotype. A much larger clone is a single base away; this may be a read error. This chain links TRBV2 with TRBJ2-7, with D perhaps matching TRBD1 (6 bases). The CDR3 consists of 15 residues. In germline, CDR1 is SNHLY, CDR2 FYNNEI. V shed 6 bases and J shed 6 bases, with 21 bases lying between them. The CDR3 DNA follows: TGTGCCAGCAGCGGTCTCCAGGGGATGTTCGGCGAGCAGTACTTC. This encodes CASSGLQGMFGEQYF.

The V call is TRBV20-1, the J call TRBJ1-5; 8 bases are shared with TRBD1. The junction had 11 bases not matched to a gene; V was cut back by 0 bases and J by 7 bases. Germline assignment: CDR1 DFQATT and CDR2 SNEGSKA (reference sequence). The CDR3 sequence is 16 residues long. The CDR3, as DNA: TGCAGTGCTAGAGATCGACTGACAGGGGTAGGGCAGCCCCAGCATTTT. It codes for CSARDRLTGVGQPQHF.

This clonotype was picked up a small number of times. The chain joins TRBV27 to TRBJ1-1; the D gene is possibly TRBD1 (6 bases). Germline V CDR1 and CDR2: MNHEY, SMNVEV (reference sequence). The CDR3 is 13 residues long. V was pared by 4 bases and J by 3 bases, with 9 bases between. The CDR3 sequence: CASSSRTDTEAFF. In DNA form, the CDR3 reads TGTGCCAGCAGTTCGCGGACAGACACTGAAGCTTTCTTT.

The chain carries TRBV3-1 and TRBJ1-1; D is unclear. CDR3 size: 14 residues. The germline V gene encodes CDR1 LGHDT and CDR2 YNNKEL (reference sequence). Trimming took off 4 bases at V and 3 bases at J, with 12 bases between the two ends. The DNA for the CDR3 is TGTGCCAGCAGCCCGAGGGTGCAGGACACTGAAGCTTTCTTT. Amino acid sequence: CASSPRVQDTEAFF. Variable domain in full (rest from reference TRBV3-1 and TRBJ1-1): DTAVSQTPKYLVTQMGNDKSIKCEQNLGHDTMYWYKQDSKKFLKIMFSYNNKELIINETVPNRFSPKSPDKAHLNLHINSLELGDSAVYFCASSPRVQDTEAFFGQGTRLTVV.

The table lists this clonotype with many counts. This chain connects TRBV20-1 to TRBJ2-1; 8 nucleotides agree with TRBD1. The length of the CDR3 is 11 residues. The germline V gene encodes CDR1 DFQATT and CDR2 SNEGSKA (reference sequence). J was trimmed by 6 bases and V by 6 bases; bases with no gene match: 1. The CDR3 region is CSADRGNEQFF. The CDR3 DNA reads as TGCAGTGCCGACAGGGGCAATGAGCAGTTCTTC.

The CDR3: CASNDRVWRERYEQYF. CDR3 nucleotides: TGTGCCAGCAACGACCGTGTGTGGCGGGAGCGCTACGAGCAGTACTTC. The chain joins TRBV3-1 to TRBJ2-7; 7 nucleotides line up with TRBD2. This CDR3 is 16 amino acids long. Germline CDR1 reads LGHDT; CDR2 reads YNNKEL (reference sequence). Trimming cost V 7 bases and J 3 bases; bases outside gene matches: 15.

This clonotype was found many times. V is TRBV6-1 and J is TRBJ2-7, with a weak D call TRBD1 (5 bases). Germline CDR1 is MNHNS and CDR2 is SASEGT. V was shortened by 7 bases and J by 1 base, with 14 bases between the two germline ends. This CDR3 is built from 14 residues. The CDR3 reads CASKAGPASYEQYF. For the CDR3, the DNA is TGTGCCAGCAAAGCAGGGCCAGCTTCCTACGAGCAGTACTTC.

This clonotype was seen repeatedly, ten times or more. The chain links TRBV6-1 to TRBJ2-1; D is ambiguous. V shed 2 bases and J shed 8 bases, with 22 bases lying between them. This CDR3 has 17 residues. From germline, CDR1 is MNHNS and CDR2 SASEGT. CDR3 residues: CASSELMLRNTPDEQFF. CDR3 coding DNA: TGTGCCAGCAGTGAATTAATGTTGCGGAACACCCCCGATGAGCAGTTCTTC.

This chain uses TRBV3-1 with TRBJ2-4; D ambiguous. This CDR3 is built from 12 residues. Germline V gives CDR1 LGHDT, CDR2 YNNKEL (reference sequence). Trimming pared 4 bases from V and 7 bases from J, leaving 8 bases between. The CDR3 region is CASSPSPNIQYF. As DNA, the CDR3 is TGTGCCAGCAGCCCGTCCCCCAACATTCAGTACTTC.

The sample holds many counts of this clonotype. The chain couples TRBV11-2 to TRBJ1-1; no reliable D call. The V end was cut by 5 bases, the J end by 0 bases, with 13 bases between. The CDR3 contains 15 residues. Germline assignment: CDR1 SGHAT and CDR2 FQNNGV. CDR3 DNA sequence: TGTGCCAGCAGCCCCTGGGTAGACATGAACACTGAAGCTTTCTTT. Translated: CASSPWVDMNTEAFF.

The chain couples TRBV20-1 to TRBJ1-3, with unresolved D. The CDR3 sequence is 16 residues long. The V end was cut by 6 bases, the J end by 0 bases, with 18 bases between. CDR1 and CDR2 (germline): DFQATT, SNEGSKA (reference sequence). This chain's CDR3 is CSASPSRLFSGNTIYF. In DNA, the CDR3 is TGCAGTGCCAGCCCAAGTAGACTGTTCTCTGGAAACACCATATATTTT.